This T cell receptor beta chain derives from a study of blood T cell repertoires in COVID-19. Study as a whole: Samples of COVID-19 (acute and convalescent) were obtained from the United States, Italy and Spain. Sources were T cells, B-cell-depleted T cells, or PBMCs; the material itself was cDNA or gDNA.

The length of the CDR3 is 12 residues. CDR1 is SEHNR and CDR2 is FQNEAQ in the germline V gene (reference sequence). Trimming left V 3 bases short and J 13 bases short, with 15 bases between. Original processing methods: Reference gene primer amplification in the assay estimated nucleated cell counts. Measured with immunoSEQ multiplex PCR; TCRdb has only the in-frame clones, and not every one. V, J and clone size reflect that table, while D and trimming were determined from the DNA. The data hold 120,000 or so clones, with roughly 90% observed a single time. The chain recombines TRBV7-9 with TRBJ1-2, with unresolved D. The source is a man in his forties or fifties with acute or convalescent COVID-19. The sequenced material came from peripheral blood. The CDR3: CASSFSNSPLTF. Written as DNA, the CDR3 is TGTGCCAGCAGCTTCTCAAACAGCCCCCTCACCTTC. Variable domain in full (rest from reference TRBV7-9 and TRBJ1-2): DTGVSQNPRHKITKRGQNVTFRCDPISEHNRLYWYRQTLGQGPEFLTYFQNEAQLEKSRLLSDRFSAERPKGSFSTLEIQRTEQGDSAMYLCASSFSNSPLTFGSGTRLTVV.